One and the same sample provided the 2 T cell receptor beta chains below, sequenced in a study of cytomegalovirus exposure and HLA in healthy donors. The assay was immunoSEQ multiplex PCR, and TCRdb's table has in-frame clones only and misses some. This table has about 73,000 clones, 80% to 90% appearing once. Sequencing was performed on PBMCs. The receptors were gathered from a woman under 30 in good health and CMV-seropositive.

The chain combines TRBV2 with TRBJ2-3; 10 bases fit TRBD2. Germline loops: CDR1 SNHLY, CDR2 FYNNEI. After removal of 4 bases from V and 2 bases from J, the junction contained 15 bases not matched to a gene. CDR3 length: 19 amino acids. The CDR3 DNA sequence: TGTGCCAGCAGTGGTCAAGGGGGATTAGCGGGGGGACTCACAGATACGCAGTATTTT. Its protein is CASSGQGGLAGGLTDTQYF.

This clone came up once. This rearrangement joins TRBV7-2 to TRBJ1-3; D is unclear. Trimming pared 3 bases from V and 1 base from J, leaving 22 bases between. The CDR3 contains 19 residues. CDR1 is SGHTA and CDR2 is FQGNSA in the germline V gene. CDR3 bases: TGTGCCAGCAGCTTGACCTCGACGGCGCGGCTCGGATCTGGAAACACCATATATTTT. Protein product: CASSLTSTARLGSGNTIYF.